These 20 T cell receptor beta chains were all obtained from the same sample, sequenced in a study of T cell responses to AZD1222 COVID-19 vaccine. The assay was immunoSEQ multiplex PCR, and TCRdb's table has in-frame clones only and misses some. Counted here are 180,000 or so clones, roughly 92% occurring once; the ten biggest clones make up about 0.6%. This specimen consisted of peripheral blood, obtained on day 0 of AZD1222 vaccination. The receptors were gathered from an adult in good health.

V is TRBV27 and J is TRBJ1-6; D is undetermined. Between the trimmed V and J ends, which lost 6 bases and 10 bases, there was a span of 13 bases. CDR1 and CDR2 from the germline V gene are MNHEY and SMNVEV (reference sequence). CDR3 length: 13 amino acids. The CDR3 DNA reads TGTGCCAGCAGCCCAAATGGGGTGTCACCCCTCCACTTT. Translation: CASSPNGVSPLHF.

The rearrangement links TRBV18 to TRBJ2-2; no firm D call. Germline V gene lookup returns CDR1 KGHSH and CDR2 LQKENI. V was cut by 6 bases and J by 7 bases, with 15 bases left in between. The CDR3 runs 14 residues. CDR3 DNA sequence: TGTGCCAGCTCTTCCTCCAGAGTGAGCGGGGAGCTGTTTTTT. As protein: CASSSSRVSGELFF. The whole variable domain, filled in from reference TRBV18 and TRBJ2-2, reads NAGVMQNPRHLVRRRGQEARLRCSPMKGHSHVYWYRQLPEEGLKFMVYLQKENIIDESGMPKERFSAEFPKEGPSILRIQQVVRGDSAAYFCASSSSRVSGELFFGEGSRLTVL.

V and J are TRBV11-2 and TRBJ1-4; D unclear. Between the trimmed V and J ends, which lost 4 bases and 1 base, there was a span of 10 bases. Germline lookup yields CDR1 SGHAT and CDR2 FQNNGV. This CDR3 contains 15 residues. The chain's CDR3 is CASSSLWGTNEKLFF. Written as DNA, the CDR3 is TGTGCCAGCAGCTCCCTTTGGGGAACTAATGAAAAACTGTTTTTT.

A note on this clone: The same CDR3 can be traced to other DNA sequences in this sample. V usage is TRBV20-1 and J usage is TRBJ1-2; D gene unclear. Germline-derived CDR1 and CDR2 are DFQATT and SNEGSKA (reference sequence). V gave up 3 bases and J gave up 3 bases, with 5 bases separating them. This CDR3 has 11 amino acids. As DNA, the CDR3 is TGCAGTGCTAGGGCCTACTATGGCTACACCTTC. Translation gives CSARAYYGYTF.

The chain carries TRBV11-2 and TRBJ1-1; D not resolved. The CDR3 covers 13 residues. Germline lookup yields CDR1 SGHAT and CDR2 FQNNGV. Trimming left V 6 bases short and J 1 base short, with 9 bases between. The DNA for the CDR3 is TGTGCCAGCAGGAGTCGGGGGAACACTGAAGCTTTCTTT. It is translated as CASRSRGNTEAFF.

This chain links TRBV20-1 with TRBJ1-3; D not certain. CDR1 DFQATT and CDR2 SNEGSKA come from the germline V gene (reference sequence). Trimming pared 3 bases from V and 4 bases from J, leaving 10 bases between. CDR3 length: 13 residues. The CDR3 loop reads CSASPRLGNTIYF. The CDR3, as DNA: TGCAGTGCTAGTCCCCGGCTGGGAAACACCATATATTTT.

The chain joins TRBV19 to TRBJ2-1, with a tentative D call TRBD2 (5 bases). The length of the CDR3 is 15 residues. Germline loops: CDR1 LNHDA, CDR2 SQIVND (reference sequence). Trimming pared 5 bases from V and 2 bases from J, leaving 13 bases between. The CDR3 is CASSFGGSTYNEQFF. The CDR3 DNA reads as TGTGCCAGTAGTTTCGGCGGGTCCACCTACAATGAGCAGTTCTTC.

This chain connects TRBV5-5 to TRBJ1-5, with D uncertain. The germline V and J ends were trimmed by 1 base and 0 bases, with 14 bases remaining between them. The CDR3 is 17 amino acids. CDR1 is SGHKS and CDR2 is YYEKEE in the germline V gene (reference sequence). Written as DNA, the CDR3 is TGTGCCAGCAGCTTGCGGTCCCCCTTCCATAGCAATCAGCCCCAGCATTTT. Amino acid sequence: CASSLRSPFHSNQPQHF.

V gene TRBV28 combines with J gene TRBJ2-5, with 12 bases that match TRBD2. Germline V CDR1 and CDR2: MDHEN, SYDVKM. With V trimmed by 3 bases and J by 2 bases, 4 bases remained unmatched. The CDR3 is made up of 16 amino acids. CDR3 sequence reads: CASSFRGLAGQETQYF. For the CDR3, the DNA is TGTGCCAGCAGTTTTAGGGGACTAGCGGGTCAAGAGACCCAGTACTTC. The whole variable domain, filled in from reference TRBV28 and TRBJ2-5, reads DVKVTQSSRYLVKRTGEKVFLECVQDMDHENMFWYRQDPGLGLRLIYFSYDVKMKEKGDIPEGYSVSREKKERFSLILESASTNQTSMYLCASSFRGLAGQETQYFGPGTRLLVL.

The V gene is TRBV7-7, the J gene TRBJ2-7, with a possible D match to TRBD1 (5 bases). CDR1 and CDR2 (germline): SSHAT, FNYEAQ (reference sequence). Trimming shortened V by 1 base and J by 1 base, and 5 bases separated the two germline ends. The CDR3 is 13 amino acids. The chain's CDR3 is CASSLDRSYEQYF. Written as DNA, the CDR3 is TGTGCCAGCAGCTTAGACAGGTCCTACGAGCAGTACTTC.

The count of this clone is one. The V and J genes are TRBV6-5 and TRBJ2-5; 8 bases fit TRBD1. J lost 2 bases, V lost 7 bases, and 9 bases had no gene match. Germline V gives CDR1 MNHEY, CDR2 SVGAGI. This CDR3 is 15 amino acids long. The chain's CDR3 is CASIRDRGRQETQYF. The DNA for the CDR3 is TGTGCCAGCATCCGAGACAGGGGACGACAAGAGACCCAGTACTTC.

This clone showed up just once. The chain recombines TRBV3-1 (or the pseudogene TRBV3-2) with TRBJ2-7; 12 nucleotides align to TRBD1. Trimming took 0 bases from V and 3 from J; bases not matched to a gene: 21. This CDR3 spans 22 amino acids. Germline CDR1 is LGHDT and CDR2 is YNNKEL (reference sequence). The DNA of the CDR3 is TGTGCCAGCAGCCAAGATTGTGGGCGCTGGGGACAGGGGGCAGGATGTGGCTACGAGCAGTACTTC. Amino acid sequence: CASSQDCGRWGQGAGCGYEQYF.

The chain couples TRBV7-8 to TRBJ1-5; no clear D gene. The V gene's germline CDR1 is SGHVS and CDR2 FQNEAQ. Deletions cut 1 base from V and 5 bases from J, with 6 bases between. The CDR3 has 13 amino acids. In nucleotides, the CDR3 is TGTGCCAGCAGCTTAGTAAACGATCAGCCCCAGCATTTT. It specifies CASSLVNDQPQHF.

This clone has a single count. The chain links TRBV7-7 to TRBJ2-3, with 11 bases aligning to TRBD2. CDR3 length equals 16 residues. Germline V lookup: CDR1 SSHAT, CDR2 FNYEAQ (reference sequence). Germline trimming cut 4 bases from V and 0 bases from J; bases unmatched to any gene: 3. In nucleotides, the CDR3 is TGTGCCAGCAGCTCTGGGACTAGCGGTAGCACAGATACGCAGTATTTT. This encodes CASSSGTSGSTDTQYF.

This clone was seen a single time. This chain connects TRBV11-1 to TRBJ1-1; 8 nucleotides match TRBD1. The germline V gene encodes CDR1 SGHAT and CDR2 FQDESV (reference sequence). This CDR3 comprises 16 residues. V shed 2 bases and J 3 bases; nucleotides not matched to a gene: 8. The chain's CDR3 is CASSLSMTGAYTEAFF. DNA for the CDR3: TGTGCCAGCAGCTTATCAATGACAGGGGCTTACACTGAAGCTTTCTTT.

The V call is TRBV28, the J call TRBJ2-1; possible D gene TRBD2, 6 bases. The CDR3 length is 14 residues. V was clipped by 6 bases and J by 6 bases, with 15 bases between them. CDR1 MDHEN and CDR2 SYDVKM come from the germline V gene. CDR3 protein: CASSPTRISNEQFF. CDR3 bases: TGTGCCAGCAGCCCGACTAGGATCTCCAATGAGCAGTTCTTC.

The CDR3 loop reads CASRMAGRKANYGYTF. The CDR3 coding sequence is TGTGCCAGCAGAATGGCCGGACGGAAAGCTAACTATGGCTACACCTTC. The chain recombines TRBV28 with TRBJ1-2; no firm D call. Germline CDR1 is MDHEN and CDR2 is SYDVKM. The CDR3 extends over 16 amino acids. Deletions cut 6 bases from V and 0 bases from J, with 17 bases between.

A word on this clone: In the same sample, other DNA sequences code for this CDR3. The CDR3 is CAWSVGTEAFF. The CDR3 coding sequence is TGTGCCTGGAGTGTTGGTACTGAAGCTTTCTTT. This chain links TRBV30 with TRBJ1-1; no clear D. Per germline, CDR1 GTSNPN and CDR2 SVGIG (reference sequence). Trimming shortened V by 0 bases and J by 5 bases, and 4 bases separated the two germline ends. The CDR3 runs 11 residues.

This chain connects TRBV10-3 to TRBJ1-5; TRBD1 matches 8 bases. The CDR3 runs to 22 residues. The germline gives CDR1 ENHRY, CDR2 SYGVKD. The V segment lost 6 bases and the J segment 5 bases; nucleotides outside the gene matches: 30. In DNA, the CDR3 is TGTGCCATCAGCGAGACCCTCGGACAGGGTCGGAAGCGGGGTATAGATTATCAGCCCCAGCATTTT. This sequence encodes CAISETLGQGRKRGIDYQPQHF.

The chain combines TRBV5-5 with TRBJ1-6; D gene uncertain. Deletions cut 2 bases from V and 6 bases from J, with 9 bases between. Germline-derived CDR1 and CDR2 are SGHKS and YYEKEE (reference sequence). This CDR3 region has 14 residues. The CDR3, as DNA: TGTGCCAGCAGCTTAGGAGGTATTAATTCACCCCTCCACTTT. Amino acids: CASSLGGINSPLHF.